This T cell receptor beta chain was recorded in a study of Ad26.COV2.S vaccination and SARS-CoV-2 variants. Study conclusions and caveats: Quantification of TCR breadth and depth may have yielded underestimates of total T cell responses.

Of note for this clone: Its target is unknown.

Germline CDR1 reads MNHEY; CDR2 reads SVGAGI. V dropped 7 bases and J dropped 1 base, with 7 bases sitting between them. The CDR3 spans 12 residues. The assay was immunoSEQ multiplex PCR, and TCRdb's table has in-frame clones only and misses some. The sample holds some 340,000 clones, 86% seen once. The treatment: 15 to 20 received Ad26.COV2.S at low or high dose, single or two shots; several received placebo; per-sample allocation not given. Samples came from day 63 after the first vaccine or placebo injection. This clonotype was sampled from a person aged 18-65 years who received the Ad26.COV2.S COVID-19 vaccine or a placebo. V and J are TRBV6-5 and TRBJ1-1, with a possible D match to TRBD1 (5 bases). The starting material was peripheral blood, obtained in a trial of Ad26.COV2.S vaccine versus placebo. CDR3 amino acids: CASIDRNTEAFF. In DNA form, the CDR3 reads TGTGCCAGCATAGACAGGAACACTGAAGCTTTCTTT.